This T cell receptor (beta chain) is from a study of T cell changes during pregnancy in multiple sclerosis. Germline V gene lookup returns CDR1 SQVTM and CDR2 ANQGSEA. Trimming took off 4 bases at V and 6 bases at J, with 13 bases between the two ends. The CDR3 contains 12 residues. TCRdb's table, derived via immunoSEQ multiplex PCR, lists solely in-frame clones and lacks some. The sample consists of 90,000 to 120,000 clones, 90% to 95% of them appearing once. The chain couples TRBV29-1 to TRBJ2-7, with a weak D call TRBD1 (6 bases). This sequence originates from a female donor with multiple sclerosis, enrolled in a pregnancy study. The sample here was peripheral blood, taken after pregnancy. CDR3 residues: CSVAGRQAEQYF. The CDR3 bases are TGCAGCGTTGCGGGAAGACAGGCCGAGCAGTACTTC.